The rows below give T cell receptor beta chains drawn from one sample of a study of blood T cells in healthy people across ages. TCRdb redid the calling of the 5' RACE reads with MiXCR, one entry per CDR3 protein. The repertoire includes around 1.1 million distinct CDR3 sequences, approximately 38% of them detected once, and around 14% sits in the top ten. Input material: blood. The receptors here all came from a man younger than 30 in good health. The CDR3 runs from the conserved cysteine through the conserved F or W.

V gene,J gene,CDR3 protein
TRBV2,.,CASMSGQASYEQYF
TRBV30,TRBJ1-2,CASGGHGYTF
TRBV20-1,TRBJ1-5,CSARDESGVGNQPQHF
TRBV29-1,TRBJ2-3,CSIPMGYTQYF
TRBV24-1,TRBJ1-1,CATSDSRNTEAFF
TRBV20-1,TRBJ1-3,CSAGVSGNTIYF
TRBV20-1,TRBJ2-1,CSGDRVDNEQFF
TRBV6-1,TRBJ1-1,CASSSRDSWNTEAFF
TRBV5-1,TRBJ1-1,CASRDGQGMNTEAFF
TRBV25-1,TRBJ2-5,CASSGMGGLSKETQYF
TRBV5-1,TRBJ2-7,CASSLGLAARGSYEQYF
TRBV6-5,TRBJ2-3,CASREGPSTETQYF
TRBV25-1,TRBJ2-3,CASSELYERGGRGTDTQYF